This T cell receptor (beta chain) came from a study of cytomegalovirus exposure and HLA in healthy donors. Study-level findings and limits: TRBV6-2, TRBV6-3 and other indistinguishable V segments were excluded. TCR beta sequences reportedly predicted the HLA-A and HLA-B alleles of most subjects accurately. Most of the CMV-associated TCR beta chains (in a later analysis) appeared to be HLA-restricted. Certain sequence variants were highly shared and formed a cluster, and this cluster was likely a sequencing artifact.

Primers for the PCR totalled 60 Vbeta and 13 Jbeta. Assay used: immunoSEQ multiplex PCR; TCRdb lists only in-frame clones, some missing. This table has over 150,000 clones, 80% appearing once. This clone was seen a handful of times. No antigen is known for it. The germline V gene encodes CDR1 MDHEN and CDR2 SYDVKM. Trimming left V 6 bases short and J 3 bases short, with 15 bases between. The CDR3 spans 14 residues. This receptor was identified in a man under 40 in good health and CMV-seropositive. The chain links TRBV28 to TRBJ2-7, with D tentatively TRBD1 (6 bases). The sample comprised PBMCs. The CDR3 DNA is TGTGCCAGCAGAACACCGGGACACCTCTACGAGCAGTACTTC. It specifies CASRTPGHLYEQYF.